These T cell receptor beta chains were read from a single sample in a study of PD-1 blockade in classical Hodgkin lymphoma. Repertoires were generated with immunoSEQ multiplex PCR, while TCRdb's copy carries only in-frame clones and drops some. The sample records around 39,000 clones, approximately 82% being singletons. This specimen was peripheral blood mononuclear cells (PBMCs), taken before the second cycle of nivolumab. The receptors here all came from a human donor with classical Hodgkin lymphoma. Each CDR3 is given with its conserved first and last residue. Fields, in order: V gene, clone size, J gene, D gene, CDR3 protein, CDR3 DNA. A D gene is named only where the DNA matches it firmly. Expanded clones are given a class, and other clones once, few, many or no size at all.

>TRBV5-1|few|TRBJ1-6|NA
CASSPSAGEYNSPLHF
TGCGCCAGCAGCCCCTCGGCAGGGGAATATAATTCACCCCTCCACTTT
>TRBV9|NA|TRBJ2-1|NA
CASSVGGVSSYNEQFF
TGTGCCAGCAGCGTAGGAGGGGTAAGCTCCTACAATGAGCAGTTCTTC
>TRBV5-4|once|TRBJ2-3|TRBD2
CASSFGLAGFTDTQYF
TGTGCCAGCAGCTTTGGACTAGCGGGGTTCACAGATACGCAGTATTTT
>TRBV2|NA|TRBJ1-5|NA
CASIGDSNQPQHF
TGTGCCAGCATAGGGGATAGCAATCAGCCCCAGCATTTT
>TRBV19|NA|TRBJ1-2|NA
CASSIPGSLPRAGADYTF
TGTGCCAGTAGTATCCCAGGGAGCCTACCTCGCGCGGGTGCTGACTACACCTTC
>TRBV5-6|NA|TRBJ2-7|TRBD1
CASSQTGAYSYEQYF
TGTGCCAGCAGTCAAACAGGGGCATACTCCTACGAGCAGTACTTC
>TRBV14|few|TRBJ1-2|TRBD1
CASSQQDRAGYGYTF
TGTGCCAGCAGCCAGCAGGACAGGGCAGGCTATGGCTACACCTTC
>TRBV29-1|NA|TRBJ1-2|NA
CSVGGEVFGSNYGYTF
TGCAGCGTTGGGGGGGAGGTTTTCGGGTCGAACTATGGCTACACCTTC
>TRBV15|NA|TRBJ1-4|NA
CATSRDRMDEKLFF
TGTGCCACCAGCAGAGACAGGATGGATGAAAAACTGTTTTTT
>TRBV7-8|NA|TRBJ1-3|NA
CASSVLPQAPRGNTIYF
TGTGCCAGCAGCGTGCTCCCCCAGGCCCCGCGGGGAAACACCATATATTTT
>TRBV5-1|NA|TRBJ2-7|TRBD2
CASSFTSGGAVYEQYF
TGCGCCAGCAGCTTCACTAGCGGGGGGGCGGTTTACGAGCAGTACTTC
>TRBV7-6|once|TRBJ1-4|NA
CASSSGEVWEKLFF
TGTGCCAGCAGCTCAGGGGAGGTGTGGGAAAAACTGTTTTTT
>TRBV6-6|NA|TRBJ1-2|NA
CASSYSGGSYGYTF
TGTGCCAGCAGTTACTCGGGCGGCAGCTATGGCTACACCTTC
>TRBV7-2|NA|TRBJ2-3|NA
CASSFTLDTQYF
TGTGCCAGCAGCTTCACACTCGATACGCAGTATTTT
>TRBV27|NA|TRBJ1-1|TRBD1
CASCQGGGEAFF
TGTGCCAGCTGTCAGGGGGGAGGGGAAGCTTTCTTT
>TRBV10-3|NA|TRBJ2-3|NA
CAIPLGYTFTDTQYF
TGTGCCATCCCTCTGGGGTACACCTTCACAGATACGCAGTATTTT
>TRBV2|NA|TRBJ2-1|NA
CASSEARRNNEQFF
TGTGCCAGCAGTGAAGCTAGGCGAAACAATGAGCAGTTCTTC
>TRBV7-9|NA|TRBJ2-1|TRBD1
CASSLGHSGTGDNEQFF
TGTGCCAGCAGCTTAGGACACTCCGGGACAGGCGACAATGAGCAGTTCTTC
>TRBV6-1|NA|TRBJ2-5|TRBD2
CASSESGGETQYF
TGTGCCAGCAGTGAATCGGGGGGGGAGACCCAGTACTTC
>TRBV2|NA|TRBJ2-1|NA
CASGGANAYNEQFF
TGTGCCAGCGGGGGGGCTAACGCCTACAATGAGCAGTTCTTC
>TRBV9|NA|TRBJ2-7|NA
CASSGGGYEQYF
TGTGCCAGCAGCGGAGGCGGGTACGAGCAGTACTTC
>TRBV5-1|NA|TRBJ2-3|NA
CASSQRGDTQYF
TGCGCCAGCAGCCAACGGGGAGATACGCAGTATTTT